This is a list of T cell receptor beta chains from one sample in a study of blood T cell repertoires in COVID-19. This table comes from immunoSEQ multiplex PCR, and its TCRdb copy is limited to in-frame clones, with some not included. Of approximately 250,000 clones listed, about 83% are singletons. Sequencing was carried out using peripheral blood. These receptors originate from a woman between 35 and 50 years old who had recovered from COVID-19. Each CDR3 is given with its conserved first and last residue. The order of the fields is V gene, clone size, D gene, J gene, CDR3 DNA, CDR3 protein. A D gene is named only where the DNA matches it firmly. The listing skips clone size in some rows; elsewhere it reads once, few, many or a size class.

TRBV4-2	NA	TRBD1	TRBJ1-1	TGTGCCAGCAGCCAAGAAACAGGGGATTTCGAAGCTTTCTTT	CASSQETGDFEAFF
TRBV15	NA	NA	TRBJ2-7	TGTGCCACCAGCAGAACGACGGACTACTACGAGCAGTACTTC	CATSRTTDYYEQYF
TRBV4-2	NA	NA	TRBJ1-5	TGTGCCAGCAGCCCCGACGAGGGCCAAAATCAGCCCCAGCATTTT	CASSPDEGQNQPQHF
TRBV2	NA	TRBD1	TRBJ2-1	TGTGCCAGCACTCTGGACAGGGTCCCCTACAATGAGCAGTTCTTC	CASTLDRVPYNEQFF
TRBV6-6	NA	NA	TRBJ1-2	TGTGCCAGCAGCGACACGGGAGGCTACACCTTC	CASSDTGGYTF
TRBV6-5	few	NA	TRBJ2-5	TGTGCCAGCAGCCAAAGGCAGCGGGAGACCCAGTACTTC	CASSQRQRETQYF
TRBV5-6	NA	NA	TRBJ1-4	TGTGCCAGCAGTTTGGGGAGGGGCGAAAAACTGTTTTTT	CASSLGRGEKLFF
TRBV30	NA	NA	TRBJ1-3	TGTGCCTGGGGGGTAGGGGGTGGAAACACCATATATTTT	CAWGVGGGNTIYF
TRBV5-4	NA	NA	TRBJ2-7	TGTGCCAGCAGCTTGGGGGAAGGGGCGCGGGAGCAGTACTTC	CASSLGEGAREQYF
TRBV18	NA	TRBD1	TRBJ2-2	TGTGCCAGCTCACCACCTGGCAGGGGGCTAACCGGGGAGCTGTTTTTT	CASSPPGRGLTGELFF
TRBV19	NA	TRBD2	TRBJ2-5	TGTGCCAGTCGATATTCCGGGACTAGACAAGAGACCCAGTACTTC	CASRYSGTRQETQYF
TRBV27	NA	NA	TRBJ1-1	TGTGCCAGCAGTTCGTCAGGGCTGCGGACTGAAGCTTTCTTT	CASSSSGLRTEAFF
TRBV3-1/TRBV3-2	NA	TRBD1	TRBJ2-1	TGTGCCAGCAGCCCCAGCCCGGGACAGGCTCTAAAGCAGTTCTTC	CASSPSPGQALKQFF
TRBV5-3	NA	TRBD1	TRBJ2-7	TGTGCCAGAAGCTTGGCCGTCAGGGGGCAATCGTCCACCCGTTACGAGCAGTACTTC	CARSLAVRGQSSTRYEQYF
TRBV6-6	NA	NA	TRBJ1-2	TGTGCCAGCAGTTGGTTAGACAGTAGCTACACCTTC	CASSWLDSSYTF
TRBV18	few	TRBD2	TRBJ2-7	TGTGCCAGCTCACGGGCCGTGGGCGGGAGGCCCTACGAGCAGTACTTC	CASSRAVGGRPYEQYF
TRBV7-2	NA	TRBD1	TRBJ2-5	TGTGCCAGCAGCTTAGCGCGCGGTTACAGGGGGCAAGAGACCCAGTACTTC	CASSLARGYRGQETQYF